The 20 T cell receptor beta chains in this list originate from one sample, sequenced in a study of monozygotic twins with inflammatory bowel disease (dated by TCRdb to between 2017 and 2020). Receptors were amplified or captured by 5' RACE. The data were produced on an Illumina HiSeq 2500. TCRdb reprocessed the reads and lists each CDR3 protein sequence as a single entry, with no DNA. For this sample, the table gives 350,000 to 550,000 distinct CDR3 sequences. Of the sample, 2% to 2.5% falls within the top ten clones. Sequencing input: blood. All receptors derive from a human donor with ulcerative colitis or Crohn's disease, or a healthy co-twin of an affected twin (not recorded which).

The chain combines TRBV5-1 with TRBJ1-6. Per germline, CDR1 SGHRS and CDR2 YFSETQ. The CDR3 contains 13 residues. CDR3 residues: CASSYDSRSPLHF.

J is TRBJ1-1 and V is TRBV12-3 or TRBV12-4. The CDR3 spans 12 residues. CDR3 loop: CASNKGGTEAFF.

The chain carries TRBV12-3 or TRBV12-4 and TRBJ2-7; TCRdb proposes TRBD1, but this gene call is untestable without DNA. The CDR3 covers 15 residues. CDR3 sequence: CASSPGQLSSYEQYF.

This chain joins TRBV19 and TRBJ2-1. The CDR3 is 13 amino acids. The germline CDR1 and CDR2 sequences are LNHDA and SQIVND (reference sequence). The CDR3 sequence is CASSEDLNNEQFF. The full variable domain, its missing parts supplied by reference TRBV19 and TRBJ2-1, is DGGITQSPKYLFRKEGQNVTLSCEQNLNHDAMYWYRQDPGQGLRLIYYSQIVNDFQKGDIAEGYSVSREKKESFPLTVTSAQKNPTAFYLCASSEDLNNEQFFGPGTRLTVL.

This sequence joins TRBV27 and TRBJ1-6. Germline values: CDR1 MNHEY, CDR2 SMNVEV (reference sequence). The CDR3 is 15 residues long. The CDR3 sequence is CASSLITGRDSPLHF.

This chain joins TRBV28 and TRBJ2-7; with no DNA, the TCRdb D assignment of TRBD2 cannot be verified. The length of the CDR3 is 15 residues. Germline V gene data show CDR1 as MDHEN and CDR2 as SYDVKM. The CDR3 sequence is CASSLPGLAGDEQYF. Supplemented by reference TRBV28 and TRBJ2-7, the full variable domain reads DVKVTQSSRYLVKRTGEKVFLECVQDMDHENMFWYRQDPGLGLRLIYFSYDVKMKEKGDIPEGYSVSREKKERFSLILESASTNQTSMYLCASSLPGLAGDEQYFGPGTRLTVT.

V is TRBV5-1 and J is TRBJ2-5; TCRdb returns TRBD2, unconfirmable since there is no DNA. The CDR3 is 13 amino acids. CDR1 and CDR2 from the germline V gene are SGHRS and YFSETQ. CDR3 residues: CASRASSGETQYF.

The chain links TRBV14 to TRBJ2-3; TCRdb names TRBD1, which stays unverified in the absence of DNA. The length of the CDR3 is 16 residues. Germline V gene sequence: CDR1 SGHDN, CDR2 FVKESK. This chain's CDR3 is CASSSDRGDRTDTQYF.

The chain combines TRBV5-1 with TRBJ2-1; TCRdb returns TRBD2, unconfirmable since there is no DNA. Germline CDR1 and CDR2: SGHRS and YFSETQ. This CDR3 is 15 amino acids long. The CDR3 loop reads CASSLGLAGGGEQFF.

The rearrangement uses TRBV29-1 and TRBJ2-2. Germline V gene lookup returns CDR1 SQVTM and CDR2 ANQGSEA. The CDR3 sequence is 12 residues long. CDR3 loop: CSAEGETGELFF.

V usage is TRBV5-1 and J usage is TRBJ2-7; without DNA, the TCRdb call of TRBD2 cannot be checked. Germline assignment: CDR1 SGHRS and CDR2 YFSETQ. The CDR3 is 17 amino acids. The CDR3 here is CASSASSGRAMAYEQYF. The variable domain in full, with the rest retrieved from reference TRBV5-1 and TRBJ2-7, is KAGVTQTPRYLIKTRGQQVTLSCSPISGHRSVSWYQQTPGQGLQFLFEYFSETQRNKGNFPGRFSGRQFSNSRSEMNVSTLELGDSALYLCASSASSGRAMAYEQYFGPGTRLTVT.

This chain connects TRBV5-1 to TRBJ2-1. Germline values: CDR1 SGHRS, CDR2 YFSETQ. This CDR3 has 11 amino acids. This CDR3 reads CASSFGSEQFF. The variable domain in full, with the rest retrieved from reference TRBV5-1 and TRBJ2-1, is KAGVTQTPRYLIKTRGQQVTLSCSPISGHRSVSWYQQTPGQGLQFLFEYFSETQRNKGNFPGRFSGRQFSNSRSEMNVSTLELGDSALYLCASSFGSEQFFGPGTRLTVL.

The CDR3 protein is CASSSVRGSTYEQYF. The chain carries TRBV7-6 and TRBJ2-7; TCRdb's assignment of TRBD1 cannot be checked, as there is no DNA. In germline, CDR1 is SGHVS, CDR2 FNYEAQ. The CDR3 is 15 residues long.

CDR3 loop: CASSSAGGPNTEAFF. The V gene is TRBV5-4, the J gene TRBJ1-1. This CDR3 spans 15 amino acids. The V gene's germline CDR1 is SGHNT and CDR2 YYREEE (reference sequence).

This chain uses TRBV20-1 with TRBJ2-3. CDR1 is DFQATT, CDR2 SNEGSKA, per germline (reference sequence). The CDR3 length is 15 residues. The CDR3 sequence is CSARDPLAGTDTQYF.

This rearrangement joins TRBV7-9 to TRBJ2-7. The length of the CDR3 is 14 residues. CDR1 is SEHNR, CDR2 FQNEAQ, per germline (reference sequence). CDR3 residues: CASSLSVGPNEQYF.

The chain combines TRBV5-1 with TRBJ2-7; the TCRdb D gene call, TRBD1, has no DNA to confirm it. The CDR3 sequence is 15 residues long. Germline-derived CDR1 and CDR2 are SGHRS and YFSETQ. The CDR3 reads CASSLSTGLAYEQYF.

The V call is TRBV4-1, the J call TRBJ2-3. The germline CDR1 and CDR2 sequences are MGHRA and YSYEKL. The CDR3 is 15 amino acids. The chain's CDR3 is CASSQDRRSEDTQYF.

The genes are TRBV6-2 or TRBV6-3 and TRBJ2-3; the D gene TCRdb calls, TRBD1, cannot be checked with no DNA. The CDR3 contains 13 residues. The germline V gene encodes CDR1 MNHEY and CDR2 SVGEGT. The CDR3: CATKGQSTDTQYF.

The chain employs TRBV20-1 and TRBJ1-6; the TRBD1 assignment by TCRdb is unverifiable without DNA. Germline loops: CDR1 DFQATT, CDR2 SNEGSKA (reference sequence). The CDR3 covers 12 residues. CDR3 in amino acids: CSAQGRNSPLHF.